Listed here is a single T cell receptor beta chain. This sample was included in a study of beta chain features in type 1 diabetes. This CDR3 is built from 14 residues. Trimming cost V 3 bases and J 6 bases; bases outside gene matches: 9. Per germline, CDR1 SQVTM and CDR2 ANQGSEA. Every bit of the isolated RNA underwent reverse transcription, so sequencing read expressed TCRB transcripts. Naive, central memory and regulatory T cell samples came to a mean of approximately 3.57 million reads. Libraries were prepared by immunoSEQ multiplex PCR; TCRdb keeps only in-frame clonotypes and omits some of them. The table has about 240,000 clones, 25% to 30% seen once.

The sequencing input was central memory CD4+ T cells from blood. V is TRBV29-1 and J is TRBJ1-2, with 8 bases fitting TRBD1. The TCR was taken from a man aged 25 to 45 in good health. CDR3 sequence (DNA): TGCAGCGTTGAGGTGGACAGGGAAGGGCATGGCTACACCTTC. Its translation: CSVEVDREGHGYTF.